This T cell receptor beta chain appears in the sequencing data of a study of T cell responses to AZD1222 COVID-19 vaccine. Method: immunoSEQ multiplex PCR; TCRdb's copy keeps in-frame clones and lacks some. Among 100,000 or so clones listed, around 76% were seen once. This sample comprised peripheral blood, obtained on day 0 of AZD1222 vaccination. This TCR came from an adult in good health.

CDR3 loop: CASSEGRTVPYEQYF. CDR3 nucleotides: TGTGCCAGCAGTGAGGGGCGGACCGTACCCTACGAGCAGTACTTC. This chain links TRBV2 with TRBJ2-7, with D possibly matching TRBD1 (5 bases). CDR3 length: 15 amino acids. V dropped 3 bases and J dropped 2 bases, with 14 bases sitting between them. The V gene's germline CDR1 is SNHLY and CDR2 FYNNEI.